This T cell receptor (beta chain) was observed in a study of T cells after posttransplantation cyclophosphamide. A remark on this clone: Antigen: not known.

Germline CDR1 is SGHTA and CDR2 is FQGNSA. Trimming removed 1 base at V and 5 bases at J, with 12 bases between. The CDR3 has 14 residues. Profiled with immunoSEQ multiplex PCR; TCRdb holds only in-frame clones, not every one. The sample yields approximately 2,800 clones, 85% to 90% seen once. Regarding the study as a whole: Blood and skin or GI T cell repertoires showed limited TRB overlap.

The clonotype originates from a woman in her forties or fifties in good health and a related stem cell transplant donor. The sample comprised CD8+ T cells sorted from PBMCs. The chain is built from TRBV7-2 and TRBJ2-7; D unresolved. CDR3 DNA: TGTGCCAGCAGCTTAGGACACCGTGGGCACGAGCAGTACTTC. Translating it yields CASSLGHRGHEQYF.